The 16 T cell receptor beta chains below all came from one sample that was sequenced in a study of T cells in Graves' hyperthyroidism and ophthalmopathy. There were TCR beta CDR3 regions amplified from RNA transcripts. The HTBI primer set served for first-round RT-PCR of the TCR CDR3. TCRdb reanalysed the multiplex PCR reads using MiXCR and keeps one entry per CDR3 protein. Here the sample spans nearly 750,000 distinct CDR3 sequences, 30% to 40% being singletons. The sequenced sample was blood. These receptors were obtained from a woman aged 40 to 55 with Graves' hyperthyroidism.

This clonotype turned up a few times. This sequence joins TRBV3-1 and TRBJ2-5; no clear D. Between the trimmed V and J ends, which lost 2 bases and 4 bases, there was a span of 11 bases. The germline V gene encodes CDR1 LGHDT and CDR2 YNNKEL (reference sequence). The CDR3 totals 14 residues. As DNA, the CDR3 is TGTGCCAGCAGCCAATTCTTAGGCCGAGAGACCCAGTACTTC. Amino acid sequence: CASSQFLGRETQYF.

J is TRBJ1-2 and V is TRBV29-1; D gene uncertain. V gave up 0 bases and J gave up 3 bases, with 11 bases separating them. CDR3 length: 14 residues. CDR1 and CDR2 (germline): SQVTM, ANQGSEA. CDR3 region: CSVEEGAADYGYTF. CDR3 bases: TGCAGCGTTGAAGAAGGCGCAGCAGACTATGGCTACACCTTC.

This clonotype came up a few times. The J gene is TRBJ1-5, the V gene TRBV27; D is undetermined. Germline values: CDR1 MNHEY, CDR2 SMNVEV (reference sequence). CDR3 length: 14 residues. V was trimmed by 0 bases and J by 7 bases, leaving 10 bases between them. As DNA, the CDR3 is TGTGCCAGCAGTTTATCCCTACCAGGCCAGCCCCAGCATTTT. It yields the protein CASSLSLPGQPQHF.

The chain is built from TRBV25-1 and TRBJ2-7; 7 bases match TRBD2. This CDR3 comprises 13 residues. CDR1 is MGHDK and CDR2 is SYGVNS in the germline V gene. V lost 4 bases, J lost 2 bases, and 2 bases stayed unmatched. The CDR3 DNA reads TGTGCCAGCAGTGCAGCGGGGACCTACGAGCAGTACTTC. Amino acids: CASSAAGTYEQYF.

This clonotype was found a few times. An end of the junction differs from the germline gene, which may be a read error. This chain joins TRBV10-3 and TRBJ2-2, with 8 nucleotides matching TRBD1. CDR1 and CDR2 (germline): ENHRY, SYGVKD. The CDR3 is made up of 14 amino acids. CDR3 loop: CASSWTGLDGELFF. The CDR3 nucleotides are TGTGCCAGCAGTTGGACAGGGTTGGACGGGGAGCTGTTTTTT.

A note on this clonotype: Given a much more abundant clone one base away, this may be a read error. The V and J genes are TRBV29-1 and TRBJ2-5, with 9 bases aligning to TRBD1. The J segment lost 3 bases and the V segment lost 3 bases, leaving 8 bases of the junction unmatched. Germline V gene data show CDR1 as SQVTM and CDR2 as ANQGSEA. This CDR3 has 15 amino acids. The CDR3 coding sequence is TGCAGCGTTGATGGGGCGACAGGGGGGGAAGAGACCCAGTACTTC. This translates into CSVDGATGGEETQYF.

The chain combines TRBV25-1 with TRBJ1-2; weak D call: TRBD1 (5 bases). The CDR3 has 15 residues. Germline assignment: CDR1 MGHDK and CDR2 SYGVNS. Trimming left V 5 bases short and J 5 bases short, with 18 bases between. The CDR3 region has the DNA TGTGCCAGCAGTTCTTGGACAAGCGCCATGTATGGCTACACCTTC. Protein: CASSSWTSAMYGYTF.

This clonotype was seen once. Given a much more abundant clone one base away, this may be a read error. The rearrangement uses TRBV7-2 and TRBJ2-7; D is perhaps TRBD2 (5 bases). Germline V gene lookup returns CDR1 SGHTA and CDR2 FQGNSA. The ends were cut back, 5 bases at V and 4 bases at J, with 12 bases in the middle. This CDR3 contains 13 residues. The CDR3 DNA is TGTGCCAGCAGCCCAAATCCGGGGTACGAGCAGTACTTC. This gives the protein CASSPNPGYEQYF.

This chain uses TRBV20-1 with TRBJ2-1; 16 nucleotides agree with TRBD2. Trimming at V came to 0 bases and at J to 7 bases, leaving 6 bases not matched to a gene. The CDR3 extends over 17 amino acids. Germline V lookup: CDR1 DFQATT, CDR2 SNEGSKA (reference sequence). In nucleotides, the CDR3 is TGCAGTGCTAGAGATCCCGGGACTAGCGGGAGGGGGAATGAGCAGTTCTTC. It yields the protein CSARDPGTSGRGNEQFF.

This clonotype has a count of ten or more. The gene calls are TRBV7-6 and TRBJ1-1, with a tentative D call TRBD1 (5 bases). Germline values: CDR1 SGHVS, CDR2 FNYEAQ. There are 14 residues in the CDR3. Trimming shortened V by 5 bases and J by 1 base, and 11 bases separated the two germline ends. The CDR3 is CASSGGTGNTEAFF. CDR3 sequence (DNA): TGTGCCAGCAGCGGTGGGACGGGGAACACTGAAGCTTTCTTT. Full variable domain (remainder filled in from reference TRBV7-6 and TRBJ1-1): GAGVSQSPRYKVTKRGQDVALRCDPISGHVSLYWYRQALGQGPEFLTYFNYEAQQDKSGLPNDRFSAERPEGSISTLTIQRTEQRDSAMYRCASSGGTGNTEAFFGQGTRLTVV.

The chain joins TRBV20-1 to TRBJ1-3; D uncertain. From germline, CDR1 is DFQATT and CDR2 SNEGSKA (reference sequence). The CDR3 is made up of 13 amino acids. Between the trimmed V and J ends, which lost 5 bases and 0 bases, there was a span of 8 bases. The CDR3: CSALPGSGNTIYF. The DNA for the CDR3 is TGCAGTGCTCTTCCGGGCTCTGGAAACACCATATATTTT.

This clonotype has a handful of counts. The rearrangement links TRBV7-2 to TRBJ1-5; the D is unclear. CDR1 SGHTA and CDR2 FQGNSA come from the germline V gene. V dropped 5 bases and J dropped 4 bases, with 12 bases sitting between them. The CDR3 has 14 amino acids. The CDR3 reads CASSQDGQNQPQHF. DNA for the CDR3: TGTGCCAGCAGCCAAGATGGGCAAAATCAGCCCCAGCATTTT. Full variable domain (missing parts from reference TRBV7-2 and TRBJ1-5): GAGVSQSPSNKVTEKGKDVELRCDPISGHTALYWYRQSLGQGLEFLIYFQGNSAPDKSGLPSDRFSAERTGGSVSTLTIQRTQQEDSAVYLCASSQDGQNQPQHFGDGTRLSIL.

The chain is built from TRBV11-2 and TRBJ1-4; the D is unclear. The V end was cut by 8 bases, the J end by 7 bases, with 20 bases between. The CDR3 runs to 15 residues. CDR1 is SGHAT, CDR2 FQNNGV, per germline. The CDR3 loop is CASGAVTGRVEKLFF. For the CDR3, the DNA is TGTGCCAGCGGTGCAGTGACGGGTCGGGTTGAAAAACTGTTTTTT.

Ten or more counts support this clonotype. The V gene is TRBV4-1, the J gene TRBJ2-5; D gene ambiguous. Germline V gene lookup returns CDR1 MGHRA and CDR2 YSYEKL. This CDR3 spans 12 amino acids. Trimming pared 3 bases from V and 0 bases from J, leaving 2 bases between. CDR3 region: CASSQDQETQYF. CDR3 nucleotides: TGCGCCAGCAGCCAGGACCAAGAGACCCAGTACTTC.

V is TRBV10-3 and J is TRBJ2-7; a possible D gene is TRBD1 (5 bases). With 7 bases removed from V and 7 bases from J, the gap between germline ends came to 17 bases. In germline, CDR1 is ENHRY, CDR2 SYGVKD. The CDR3 spans 13 residues. For the CDR3, the DNA is TGTGCCATCACCGAAGACAGATCGGGTGAGCAGTACTTC. Protein product: CAITEDRSGEQYF.

The chain links TRBV9 to TRBJ1-1, with 9 positions matching TRBD1. This CDR3 is 15 amino acids long. V shed 1 base and J 1 base; nucleotides not matched to a gene: 2. Germline V gives CDR1 SGDLS, CDR2 YYNGEE. CDR3 amino acids: CASSVRDRENTEAFF. The DNA of the CDR3 is TGTGCCAGCAGCGTAAGGGACAGGGAGAACACTGAAGCTTTCTTT.